The entry below gives a single TCR beta chain sequence along with its context. The CDR3 has 13 residues. Germline CDR1 and CDR2: LNHNV and YYDKDF (reference sequence). Unmatched junction bases numbered 8, after V lost 11 bases and J lost 4 bases. The sample belongs to a study of blood T cell repertoires in COVID-19. Across the whole study: The samples span acute and convalescent COVID-19 from the United States, Italy and Spain. T cells, B-cell-depleted T cells, or PBMCs supplied cDNA or gDNA.

TCRdb's table, derived via immunoSEQ multiplex PCR, lists solely in-frame clones and lacks some. The data show tens of thousands of clones, around 87% seen once. The sample comprised peripheral blood. This TCR was sampled from a man between 50 and 59 years old with acute or convalescent COVID-19. The rearrangement uses TRBV15 and TRBJ2-5, with 9 bases matching TRBD2. The CDR3 region is CASSSGSGETQYF. Written as DNA, the CDR3 is TGTGCCTCGAGTAGCGGGAGTGGAGAGACCCAGTACTTC.